The T cell receptor (beta chain) described here comes from a study of breast tumors, draining lymph nodes, adjacent tissues. A remark on this clonotype: This may be a read error: a much more frequent sequence differs by one nucleotide.

Samples came from axillary lymph nodes draining the breast cancer. From the multiplex PCR reads, TCRdb called clonotypes with MiXCR, one entry per CDR3 protein. The data hold about 130,000 distinct CDR3 sequences, with less than 20% observed a single time. The CDR3 runs 14 residues. Per the germline V gene, CDR1 is LNHDA and CDR2 is SQIVND (reference sequence). V is TRBV19 and J is TRBJ1-3; the match to TRBD1 covers 9 bases. The TCR comes from a female donor with breast cancer. Some clones in this sample may be carry-over from other donors' samples. The sequencing input was axillary lymph node tissue. This chain's CDR3 is CAARDRAPGDTIYF. CDR3 coding DNA: TGTGCCGCTCGGGACAGGGCTCCTGGAGACACCATATATTTT.